What follows is one T cell receptor (beta chain) and its context. This sample is drawn from a study of T-cell memory formation after mild COVID-19. The TCR alpha and TCR beta cDNA libraries, bearing sample barcodes and UMIs, were generated by 5'RACE using constant-segment primers. TCRdb re-called the 5' RACE reads through MiXCR, storing one row per CDR3 protein. The table shows fewer than 600,000 distinct CDR3 sequences, with less than 25% occurring only once. The receptor's source is an adult woman who had mild COVID-19 (a few samples of this study predate the infection). Cell type and time point are not known. The sequenced material came from PBMCs or a T cell subset sorted from them (not recorded which).

The CDR3 reads CASSQAVFQYF. The DNA for the CDR3 is TGTGCCAGCAGCCAAGCGGTGTTTCAGTACTTC. The rearrangement joins TRBV3-1 to TRBJ2-5; D uncertain. CDR1 and CDR2 from the germline V gene are LGHDT and YNNKEL (reference sequence). The CDR3 is 11 residues long. V lost 1 base and J lost 11, with 8 bases in between.